A selection of T cell receptor beta chains follows, all from one sample in a study of cytomegalovirus exposure and HLA in healthy donors. Sequenced by immunoSEQ multiplex PCR; TCRdb stores in-frame clones only, minus some. The sample shows 200,000 to 250,000 clones, roughly 80% of them seen only once. Material for sequencing was PBMCs. The receptor source for this set is a male donor in good health and CMV-seronegative. CDR3s include the opening cysteine and the closing phenylalanine or tryptophan. The order of the fields is J gene, V gene, CDR3 length, CDR3 protein.

J: TRBJ1-5; V: TRBV6-4; length: 13; CDR3: CASSIQHNQPQHF
J: TRBJ1-3; V: TRBV9; length: 16; CDR3: CASSGTGTASGNTIYF
J: TRBJ2-5; V: TRBV5-1; length: 14; CDR3: CASSLTDGGETQYF
J: TRBJ2-3; V: TRBV4-1; length: 14; CDR3: CASSQDSGSDTQYF
J: TRBJ2-5; V: TRBV29-1; length: 13; CDR3: CSVEGRSQETQYF
J: TRBJ1-5; V: TRBV7-9; length: 15; CDR3: CASSSTGHNGQPQHF
J: TRBJ2-1; V: TRBV15; length: 13; CDR3: CATSRFSGGVQFF
J: TRBJ2-4; V: TRBV23-1; length: 15; CDR3: CASSQSGVAKNIQYF
J: TRBJ2-2; V: TRBV5-1; length: 17; CDR3: CASSPLSGSANTGELFF
J: TRBJ2-2; V: TRBV27; length: 14; CDR3: CASSFDRNTGELFF
J: TRBJ2-5; V: TRBV27; length: 9; CDR3: CPGGETQYF
J: TRBJ1-4; V: TRBV15; length: 13; CDR3: CATRTGVNEKLFF
J: TRBJ2-7; V: TRBV2; length: 15; CDR3: CASSPRRDRVSEQYF
J: TRBJ1-1; V: TRBV6-1; length: 14; CDR3: CASSEQVANTEAFF
J: TRBJ1-2; V: TRBV5-1; length: 13; CDR3: CASSPGQVYGYTF
J: TRBJ2-1; V: TRBV14; length: 13; CDR3: CASSVRWSNEQFF
J: TRBJ1-3; V: TRBV6-5; length: 16; CDR3: CASSYSNSPVGNTIYF
J: TRBJ1-5; V: TRBV27; length: 15; CDR3: CASRYQGGSNQPQHF
J: TRBJ2-2; V: TRBV6-1; length: 15; CDR3: CASSEASGGTGELFF
J: TRBJ1-2; V: TRBV7-9; length: 16; CDR3: CASSLTFGQADYGYTF
J: TRBJ2-7; V: TRBV7-9; length: 18; CDR3: CASSRGTGQGFEDYEQYF
J: TRBJ2-7; V: TRBV5-8; length: 12; CDR3: CASTRLNYEQYF
J: TRBJ2-1; V: TRBV19; length: 12; CDR3: CASGQAYNEQFF
J: TRBJ2-7; V: TRBV7-9; length: 16; CDR3: CSSSLVHLQSSYEQYF
J: TRBJ2-2; V: TRBV4-1; length: 17; CDR3: CASSQDWLAGGSGELFF
J: TRBJ2-7; V: TRBV28; length: 14; CDR3: CASSSTLTSSEQYF
J: TRBJ2-2; V: TRBV19; length: 14; CDR3: CASSNRGIVGELFF
J: TRBJ2-5; V: TRBV5-1; length: 14; CDR3: CASSLDRGRETQYF
J: TRBJ2-3; V: TRBV28; length: 14; CDR3: CASSGTGVRDTQYF
J: TRBJ2-7; V: TRBV18; length: 12; CDR3: CASSPTGYEQYF
J: TRBJ2-6; V: TRBV27; length: 19; CDR3: CASSSRPGHLGSGANVLTF
J: TRBJ2-5; V: TRBV18; length: 16; CDR3: CASSPTHQGGYETQYF
J: TRBJ2-2; V: TRBV9; length: 15; CDR3: CASSHSGGPTGELFF
J: TRBJ1-1; V: TRBV2; length: 14; CDR3: CASSEEGMNTEAFF
J: TRBJ2-1; V: TRBV18; length: 15; CDR3: CASSPGLAGEGEQFF
J: TRBJ2-5; V: TRBV5-5; length: 13; CDR3: CASRSTGTETQYF
J: TRBJ2-2; V: TRBV19; length: 15; CDR3: CASSPSAGGTGELFF
J: TRBJ2-7; V: TRBV19; length: 13; CDR3: CASSVASGYEQYF